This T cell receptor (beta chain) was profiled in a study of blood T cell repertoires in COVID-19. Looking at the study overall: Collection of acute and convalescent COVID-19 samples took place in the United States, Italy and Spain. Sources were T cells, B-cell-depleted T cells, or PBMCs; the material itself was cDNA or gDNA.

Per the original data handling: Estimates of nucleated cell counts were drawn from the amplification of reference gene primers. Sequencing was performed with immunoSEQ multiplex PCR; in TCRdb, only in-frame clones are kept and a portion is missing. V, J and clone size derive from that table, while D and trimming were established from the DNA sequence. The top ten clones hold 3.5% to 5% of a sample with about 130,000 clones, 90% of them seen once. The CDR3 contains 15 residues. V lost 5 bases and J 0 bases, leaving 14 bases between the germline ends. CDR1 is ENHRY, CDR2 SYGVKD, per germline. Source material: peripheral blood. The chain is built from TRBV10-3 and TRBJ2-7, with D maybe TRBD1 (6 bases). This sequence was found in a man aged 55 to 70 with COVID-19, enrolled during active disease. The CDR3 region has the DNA TGTGCCATCAGTAGCCTCCAGGGGCCCTCCTACGAGCAGTACTTC. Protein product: CAISSLQGPSYEQYF.